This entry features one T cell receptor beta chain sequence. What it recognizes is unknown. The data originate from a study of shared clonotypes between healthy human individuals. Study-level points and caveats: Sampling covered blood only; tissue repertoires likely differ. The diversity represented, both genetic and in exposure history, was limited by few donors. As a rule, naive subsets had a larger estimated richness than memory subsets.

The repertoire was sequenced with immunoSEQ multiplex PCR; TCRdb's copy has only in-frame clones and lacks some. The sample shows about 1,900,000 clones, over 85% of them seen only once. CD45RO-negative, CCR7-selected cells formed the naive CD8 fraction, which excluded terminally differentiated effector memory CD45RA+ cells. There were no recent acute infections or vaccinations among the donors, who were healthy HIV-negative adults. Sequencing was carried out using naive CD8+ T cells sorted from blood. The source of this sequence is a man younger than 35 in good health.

The CDR3 DNA reads TGTGCCACCAGCATGGGACTCACACCCCGGGAGACCCAGTACTTC. Its translation is CATSMGLTPRETQYF. V usage is TRBV15 and J usage is TRBJ2-5; TRBD2 is a possible D gene (6 bases). Trimming took off 4 bases at V and 5 bases at J, with 17 bases between the two ends. Germline V gene sequence: CDR1 LNHNV, CDR2 YYDKDF (reference sequence). The CDR3 contains 15 residues.